The 14 T cell receptor beta chains below come from one sample, sequenced in a study of blood T cell repertoires in COVID-19. Only in-frame clones appear in the TCRdb table, and some are missing; sequencing was by immunoSEQ multiplex PCR. The table includes about 190,000 clones, 76% detected once. Material for sequencing was PBMCs or T cells enriched from blood (not recorded which). These receptors all come from a woman in her 50s with acute COVID-19.

The rearrangement uses TRBV18 and TRBJ1-1; tentative D call: TRBD1 (5 bases). The germline gives CDR1 KGHSH, CDR2 LQKENI. Trimming cost V 0 bases and J 11 bases, with 16 bases left between them. The CDR3 has 14 residues. CDR3 residues: CASSPPQPEGKAFF. CDR3 DNA: TGTGCCAGCTCACCACCACAGCCGGAGGGGAAGGCTTTCTTT. Full variable domain (rest looked up from reference TRBV18 and TRBJ1-1): NAGVMQNPRHLVRRRGQEARLRCSPMKGHSHVYWYRQLPEEGLKFMVYLQKENIIDESGMPKERFSAEFPKEGPSILRIQQVVRGDSAAYFCASSPPQPEGKAFFGQGTRLTVV.

This clone was seen ten or more times. The sample has other DNA sequences that encode this CDR3 too. The V call is TRBV2, the J call TRBJ1-5; a possible D gene is TRBD1 (5 bases). The CDR3 consists of 13 residues. In germline, CDR1 is SNHLY, CDR2 FYNNEI. V was trimmed by 3 bases and J by 5 bases, leaving 8 bases between them. CDR3 region: CASSEGRYQPQHF. For the CDR3, the DNA is TGTGCCAGCAGTGAGGGGCGTTATCAGCCCCAGCATTTT.

The chain has TRBV2 and TRBJ1-6; D perhaps matches TRBD1 (5 bases). The germline gives CDR1 SNHLY, CDR2 FYNNEI. The CDR3 totals 17 residues. V shed 7 bases and J shed 5 bases, with 21 bases lying between them. The CDR3 loop reads CASIETARLNNNSPLHF. For the CDR3, the DNA is TGTGCCAGCATAGAGACAGCCCGATTAAATAATAATTCACCCCTCCACTTT.

This sequence joins TRBV14 and TRBJ2-3; D unclear. V gave up 1 base and J gave up 2 bases, with 16 bases separating them. The CDR3 is 17 residues long. Looked up from germline, CDR1 is SGHDN and CDR2 is FVKESK. The CDR3 loop is CASSQGFRTLYTDTQYF. The CDR3 region has the DNA TGTGCCAGCAGCCAAGGGTTTAGAACGCTATACACAGATACGCAGTATTTT.

The chain combines TRBV6-5 with TRBJ2-1; 16 bases line up with TRBD2. Losses at the gene ends were 8 bases for V and 5 bases for J; bases not matched to a gene: 3. CDR1 and CDR2 (germline): MNHEY, SVGAGI. This CDR3 region has 15 residues. CDR3: CASGGTSGRDNEQFF. The CDR3 DNA reads TGTGCCAGCGGGGGGACTAGCGGGAGGGACAATGAGCAGTTCTTC.

The gene calls are TRBV7-8 and TRBJ2-7; TRBD2 matches at 12 bases. The germline V gene has CDR1 SGHVS and CDR2 FQNEAQ. This CDR3 has 20 amino acids. The ends lost 4 bases at V and 6 bases at J; junction bases unmatched: 22. As DNA, the CDR3 is TGTGCCAGCAGCTCACCCTCCTCTAGCGGGGGGGCCGGGTTGAATCGCGAGCAGTACGTC. Protein product: CASSSPSSSGGAGLNREQYV.

The chain combines TRBV7-8 with TRBJ2-3; tentative D call: TRBD1 (6 bases). V was trimmed by 3 bases and J by 4 bases, leaving 20 bases between them. From germline, CDR1 is SGHVS and CDR2 FQNEAQ. The CDR3 has 17 amino acids. CDR3 sequence: CASSFLGQNNGADTQYF. The CDR3 DNA is TGTGCCAGCAGCTTCCTAGGACAGAATAATGGGGCAGATACGCAGTATTTT.

The chain's CDR3 is CASTPSSDKSYGYTF. The CDR3 nucleotides are TGTGCCAGCACCCCCTCCTCTGACAAGAGCTATGGCTACACCTTC. The chain has TRBV6-2 or TRBV6-3 and TRBJ1-2; D is undetermined. Between the trimmed V and J ends, which lost 7 bases and 4 bases, there was a span of 19 bases. Per germline, CDR1 MNHEY and CDR2 SVGEGT. This CDR3 is 15 amino acids long.

This rearrangement joins TRBV24-1 to TRBJ1-1, with D possibly being TRBD1 (6 bases). From germline, CDR1 is KGHDR and CDR2 SFDVKD. V was pared by 4 bases and J by 1 base, with 9 bases between. The CDR3 length is 14 residues. In DNA, the CDR3 is TGTGCCACCAGTGACGGACAGCAGAACACTGAAGCTTTCTTT. As protein: CATSDGQQNTEAFF.

V gene TRBV27 combines with J gene TRBJ2-4, with D perhaps matching TRBD1 (5 bases). The CDR3 has 15 residues. Germline CDR1 and CDR2: MNHEY and SMNVEV (reference sequence). The V and J ends lost 3 bases and 6 bases respectively, with 15 bases between them. The CDR3 nucleotides are TGTGCCAGCAGTTTTAATCCCAGGGCGCGAAACATTCAGTACTTC. This sequence encodes CASSFNPRARNIQYF.

The CDR3 DNA sequence: TGTGCCAGCAGCCGGATAGCGGGGGGAGCCACAGATACGCAGTATTTT. Translating it yields CASSRIAGGATDTQYF. This rearrangement joins TRBV7-9 to TRBJ2-3; 10 bases map to TRBD2. In germline, CDR1 is SEHNR, CDR2 FQNEAQ (reference sequence). Unmatched junction bases numbered 7, after V lost 5 bases and J lost 2 bases. CDR3 length equals 16 residues.

The chain couples TRBV7-3 to TRBJ1-2; 8 bases line up with TRBD1. The CDR3 contains 14 residues. The germline CDR1 and CDR2 sequences are SGHTA and FQGTGA. V shed 5 bases, J shed 8 bases, and the junction held 10 bases outside the gene matches. CDR3 loop: CASSPSGQGGGYTF. CDR3 sequence (DNA): TGTGCCAGCAGCCCCAGCGGACAGGGCGGGGGCTACACCTTC.

The rearrangement links TRBV6-2 or TRBV6-3 to TRBJ1-5, with D tentatively TRBD1 (5 bases). The V end was cut by 4 bases, the J end by 1 base, with 14 bases between. The CDR3 is 16 residues long. The V gene's germline CDR1 is MNHEY and CDR2 SVGEGT. The CDR3 DNA sequence: TGTGCCAGCAGTTCCTCGGCGCGGGGGAGCAATCAGCCCCAGCATTTT. This gives the protein CASSSSARGSNQPQHF.

This clone appeared a few times. V is TRBV10-1 and J is TRBJ2-1; 9 bases match TRBD1. Germline V CDR1 and CDR2: WNHNN, SYGVQD (reference sequence). The CDR3 loop spans 16 amino acids. Unmatched junction bases numbered 9, after V lost 3 bases and J lost 6 bases. The CDR3 DNA reads TGCGCCAGCAGTGACGGAGGGACAGGGTTCAGCAATGAGCAGTTCTTC. This sequence encodes CASSDGGTGFSNEQFF.